The 8 T cell receptor beta chains below all came from one sample that was sequenced in a study of cytomegalovirus exposure and HLA in healthy donors. PCR used 60 Vbeta primers and 13 Jbeta primers. The data were produced by immunoSEQ multiplex PCR, yet TCRdb's version contains in-frame clones alone and is incomplete. The repertoire includes about 160,000 clones, approximately 80% of them detected once, and 6.3% sits in the top ten. Sequenced input: PBMCs. Receptors originate from a male donor in good health and CMV-seropositive.

The V call is TRBV27, the J call TRBJ1-2, with D unresolved. CDR1 and CDR2 from the germline V gene are MNHEY and SMNVEV (reference sequence). The CDR3 is 15 residues long. V was cut by 4 bases and J by 3 bases, with 15 bases left in between. Here the CDR3 DNA reads TGTGCCAGCAGTTCCCGATTGACCAGCGACTATGGCTACACCTTC. The encoded protein is CASSSRLTSDYGYTF.

The rearrangement uses TRBV13 and TRBJ2-1; D possibly corresponds to TRBD2 (6 bases). This CDR3 spans 13 amino acids. With 1 base removed from V and 8 bases from J, the gap between germline ends came to 9 bases. The germline V gene has CDR1 PRHDT and CDR2 FYEKMQ (reference sequence). This chain's CDR3 is CASSLVGEDEQFF. In nucleotides, the CDR3 is TGTGCCAGCAGCTTAGTTGGGGAGGATGAGCAGTTCTTC.

The V gene is TRBV21-1, the J gene TRBJ2-3; whether TRBD1, the table's D call, matches the DNA was not checked. TRBV21-1 is described as a pseudogene. The CDR3 has 13 amino acids. CDR3 in amino acids: CASSDRELTPNDF. The CDR3 nucleotides are TGTGCCAGCAGCGACAGGGAACTTACCCCAAACGATTTT.

This clone was observed a handful of times. V is TRBV2 and J is TRBJ2-5; TRBD2 matches at 7 bases. V lost 3 bases and J lost 2; bases outside the gene matches: 3. Per germline, CDR1 SNHLY and CDR2 FYNNEI. There are 14 residues in the CDR3. The CDR3 spells CASSEGGGQETQYF. CDR3 nucleotides: TGTGCCAGCAGTGAGGGGGGGGGTCAAGAGACCCAGTACTTC.

The rearrangement joins TRBV11-1 to TRBJ2-2, with D unclear. Trimming pared 5 bases from V and 7 bases from J, leaving 14 bases between. The CDR3 spans 14 residues. Germline V gene sequence: CDR1 SGHAT, CDR2 FQDESV (reference sequence). In DNA form, the CDR3 reads TGTGCCAGCAGCCCCGTCCCCGGTTTCGGGGAGCTGTTTTTT. It yields the protein CASSPVPGFGELFF.

The genes are TRBV28 and TRBJ2-7; 11 bases are shared with TRBD2. Germline-derived CDR1 and CDR2 are MDHEN and SYDVKM. The length of the CDR3 is 16 residues. Trimming took 3 bases from V and 1 from J; bases not matched to a gene: 5. The CDR3 is CASSFSWTSGSYEQYF. In DNA form, the CDR3 reads TGTGCCAGCAGTTTCAGTTGGACTAGCGGGTCCTACGAGCAGTACTTC.

Only a few counts were recorded for this clone. The genes are TRBV28 and TRBJ2-7; 7 bases match TRBD2. In germline, CDR1 is MDHEN, CDR2 SYDVKM. The CDR3 runs 12 residues. V shed 5 bases and J 6 bases; nucleotides not matched to a gene: 4. In nucleotides, the CDR3 is TGTGCCAGCAGTCCCCGACTAGCCGAGCAGTACTTC. Its protein is CASSPRLAEQYF. The full variable domain, rest sourced from reference TRBV28 and TRBJ2-7, is DVKVTQSSRYLVKRTGEKVFLECVQDMDHENMFWYRQDPGLGLRLIYFSYDVKMKEKGDIPEGYSVSREKKERFSLILESASTNQTSMYLCASSPRLAEQYFGPGTRLTVT.

This chain joins TRBV7-2 and TRBJ2-1; possibly TRBD2 for D (5 bases). The V gene lost 3 bases and the J gene lost 5 bases, with 17 bases spanning the gap. Germline V gene data show CDR1 as SGHTA and CDR2 as FQGNSA. The CDR3 extends over 16 amino acids. The CDR3 reads CASSLTRGTGNNEQFF. In DNA, the CDR3 is TGTGCCAGCAGCTTGACTCGGGGAACCGGGAACAATGAGCAGTTCTTC. Full variable domain (remainder filled in from reference TRBV7-2 and TRBJ2-1): GAGVSQSPSNKVTEKGKDVELRCDPISGHTALYWYRQSLGQGLEFLIYFQGNSAPDKSGLPSDRFSAERTGGSVSTLTIQRTQQEDSAVYLCASSLTRGTGNNEQFFGPGTRLTVL.